A selection of T cell receptor beta chains follows, all from one sample in a study of blood T cell repertoires in COVID-19. Assay: immunoSEQ multiplex PCR; the TCRdb copy retains only in-frame clones and omits some. The sample includes a few hundred thousand clones, about four fifths of them seen just once. The sequenced sample consisted of peripheral blood. These receptors all stem from a woman of 80 years or more with acute or convalescent COVID-19. Each CDR3 is given with its conserved first and last residue. The order of the fields is J gene, clone size, D gene, V gene, CDR3 protein, CDR3 DNA. D genes are given only for firm matches. Size is stated for part of the rows, as once, few or many counts, or as a class when the clone is expanded.

TRBJ1-1 | . | TRBD1 | TRBV6-4 | CASSDLPGQANTEAFF | TGTGCCAGCAGTGACCTCCCGGGACAGGCGAACACTGAAGCTTTCTTT
TRBJ2-1 | . | TRBD1 | TRBV15 | CATSTRTGGLGNEQFF | TGTGCCACCAGCACACGGACAGGGGGTCTAGGCAATGAGCAGTTCTTC
TRBJ1-2 | . | TRBD1 | TRBV20-1 | CSASRRGHGYTF | TGCAGTGCTAGTAGGAGGGGGCACGGCTACACCTTC
TRBJ1-1 | . | . | TRBV28 | CASSFLFNTEAFF | TGTGCCAGCAGTTTTCTCTTTAACACTGAAGCTTTCTTT
TRBJ1-3 | . | TRBD1 | TRBV28 | CASSQGQPGTIYF | TGTGCCAGCAGTCAGGGACAGCCGGGCACCATATATTTT
TRBJ1-1 | . | . | TRBV5-1 | CASSLDRSEAFF | TGCGCCAGCAGCTTGGACAGATCTGAAGCTTTCTTT
TRBJ2-1 | . | TRBD2 | TRBV24-1 | CATSDFRAGGRNEQFF | TGTGCCACCAGTGATTTCAGAGCGGGGGGGCGAAATGAGCAGTTCTTC
TRBJ2-1 | few | . | TRBV3-1/TRBV3-2 | CASSTDWRGGQVGINEQFF | TGTGCCAGCAGCACTGACTGGCGGGGGGGACAGGTTGGTATCAATGAGCAGTTCTTC
TRBJ1-5 | . | . | TRBV6-2/TRBV6-3 | CASSYSRLTDYSNQPQHF | TGTGCCAGCAGTTACTCGAGGCTGACAGATTATAGCAATCAGCCCCAGCATTTT
TRBJ1-4 | few | . | TRBV11-2 | CASSLNQAGEKLFF | TGTGCCAGCAGCTTAAACCAGGCGGGTGAAAAACTGTTTTTT
TRBJ2-3 | . | TRBD1 | TRBV11-3 | CASSSYRGFSTDTQYF | TGTGCCAGCAGCTCCTACAGGGGATTTAGCACAGATACGCAGTATTTT
TRBJ2-1 | . | TRBD2 | TRBV3-1/TRBV3-2 | CASSRPRTSRHEQFF | TGTGCCAGCAGCCGACCAAGGACTAGCCGGCATGAGCAGTTCTTC
TRBJ2-1 | . | TRBD2 | TRBV27 | CAIGTSGGRPTDNEQFF | TGTGCCATCGGGACTAGCGGGGGGCGACCGACCGACAATGAGCAGTTCTTC
TRBJ2-1 | . | TRBD2 | TRBV7-6 | CASSGGLLSYNEQFF | TGTGCCTCCAGCGGGGGCCTTCTCTCCTACAATGAGCAGTTCTTC
TRBJ1-5 | once | TRBD1 | TRBV19 | CASSIEDRGNQPQHF | TGTGCCAGTAGTATAGAAGACAGGGGAAATCAGCCCCAGCATTTT
TRBJ2-7 | . | TRBD1 | TRBV7-9 | CASSPQGQSTYEQYF | TGTGCCAGCAGCCCACAGGGACAGTCTACCTACGAGCAGTACTTC
TRBJ2-3 | . | . | TRBV27 | CASRLWRGATDTQYF | TGTGCCAGCAGGCTCTGGAGGGGCGCGACAGATACGCAGTATTTT
TRBJ2-1 | . | . | TRBV29-1 | CSVEGGGGRQFF | TGCAGCGTTGAAGGAGGGGGGGGACGGCAGTTCTTC
TRBJ2-3 | . | TRBD1 | TRBV4-2 | CASSQDRTGAGRTDTQYF | TGTGCCAGCAGCCAAGATCGGACAGGCGCAGGCCGCACAGATACGCAGTATTTT
TRBJ1-3 | . | . | TRBV7-9 | CASSRDGTSGNTIYF | TGTGCCAGCAGCCGGGACGGGACTTCTGGAAACACCATATATTTT
TRBJ1-5 | . | . | TRBV7-9 | CASSRTGSQPQHF | TGTGCCAGCAGCCGAACAGGGAGTCAGCCCCAGCATTTT
TRBJ1-1 | . | TRBD1 | TRBV5-5 | CASSFTQGGTEAFF | TGTGCCAGCAGCTTTACTCAGGGGGGAACTGAAGCTTTCTTT
TRBJ2-1 | . | TRBD1 | TRBV5-5 | CASSHRDSSYNEQFF | TGTGCCAGCAGCCACCGGGACAGCTCCTACAATGAGCAGTTCTTC